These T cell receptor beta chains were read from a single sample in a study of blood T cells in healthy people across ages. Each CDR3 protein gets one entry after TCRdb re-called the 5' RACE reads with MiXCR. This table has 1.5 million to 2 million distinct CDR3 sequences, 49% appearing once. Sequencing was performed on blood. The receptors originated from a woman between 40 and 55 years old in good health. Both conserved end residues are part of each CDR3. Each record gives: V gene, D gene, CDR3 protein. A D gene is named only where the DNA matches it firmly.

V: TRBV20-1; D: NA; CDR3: CSVGHYYGYTF
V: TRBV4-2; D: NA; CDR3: CASSQHGTEAYEQYF
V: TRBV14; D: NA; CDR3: CASSQRGKAFF
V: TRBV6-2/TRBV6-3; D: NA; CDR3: CASRRFGVTHEQYF
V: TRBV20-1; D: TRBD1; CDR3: CSASRQGFYGYTF
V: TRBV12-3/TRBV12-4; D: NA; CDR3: CASSSPGAFQETQYF
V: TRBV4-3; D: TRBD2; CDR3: CASSQDPPSGLLNNEQFF
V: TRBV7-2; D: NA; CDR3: CASSSRTITHTQYF
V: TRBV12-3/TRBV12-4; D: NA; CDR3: CASTHRDKDGYTF
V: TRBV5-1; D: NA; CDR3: CASSLPGALSYEQYF
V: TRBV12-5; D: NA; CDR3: CASGFYLERTTDTQYF